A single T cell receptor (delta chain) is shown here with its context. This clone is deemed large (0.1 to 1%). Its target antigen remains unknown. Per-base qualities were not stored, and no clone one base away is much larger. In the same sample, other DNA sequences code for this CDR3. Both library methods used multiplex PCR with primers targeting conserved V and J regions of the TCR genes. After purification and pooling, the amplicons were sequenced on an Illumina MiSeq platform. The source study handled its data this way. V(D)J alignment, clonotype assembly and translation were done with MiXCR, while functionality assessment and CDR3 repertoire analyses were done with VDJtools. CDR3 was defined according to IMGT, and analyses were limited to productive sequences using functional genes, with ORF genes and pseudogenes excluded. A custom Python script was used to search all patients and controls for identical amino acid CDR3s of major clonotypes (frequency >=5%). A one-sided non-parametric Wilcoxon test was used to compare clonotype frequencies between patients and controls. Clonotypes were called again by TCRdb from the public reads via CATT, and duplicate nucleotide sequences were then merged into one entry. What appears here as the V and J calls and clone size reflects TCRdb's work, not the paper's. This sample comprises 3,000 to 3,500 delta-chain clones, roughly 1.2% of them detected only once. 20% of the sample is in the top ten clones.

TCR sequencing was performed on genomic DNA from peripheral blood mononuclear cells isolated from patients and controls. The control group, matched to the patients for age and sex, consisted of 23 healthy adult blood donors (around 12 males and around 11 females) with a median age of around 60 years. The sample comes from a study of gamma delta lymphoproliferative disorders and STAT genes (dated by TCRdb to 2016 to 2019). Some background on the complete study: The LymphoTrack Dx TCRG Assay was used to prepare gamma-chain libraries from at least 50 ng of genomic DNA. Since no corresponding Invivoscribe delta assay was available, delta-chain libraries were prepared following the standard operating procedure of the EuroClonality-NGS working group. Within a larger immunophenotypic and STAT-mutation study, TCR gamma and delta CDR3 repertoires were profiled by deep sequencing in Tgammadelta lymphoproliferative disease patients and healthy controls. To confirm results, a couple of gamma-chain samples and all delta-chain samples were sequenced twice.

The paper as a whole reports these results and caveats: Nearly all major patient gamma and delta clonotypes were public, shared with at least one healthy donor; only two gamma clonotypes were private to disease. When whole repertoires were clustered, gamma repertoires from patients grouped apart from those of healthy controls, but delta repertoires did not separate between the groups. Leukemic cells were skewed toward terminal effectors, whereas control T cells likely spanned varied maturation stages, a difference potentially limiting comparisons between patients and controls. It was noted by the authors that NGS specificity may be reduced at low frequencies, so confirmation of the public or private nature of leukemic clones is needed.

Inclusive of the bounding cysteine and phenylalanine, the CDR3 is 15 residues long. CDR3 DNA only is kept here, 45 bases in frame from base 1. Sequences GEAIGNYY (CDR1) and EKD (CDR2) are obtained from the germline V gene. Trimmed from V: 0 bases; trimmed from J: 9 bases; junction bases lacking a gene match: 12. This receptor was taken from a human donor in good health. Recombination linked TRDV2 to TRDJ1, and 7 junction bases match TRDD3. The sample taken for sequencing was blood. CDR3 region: CACDTLGAPREQLIF. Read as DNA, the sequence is TGTGCCTGTGACACCCTGGGGGCTCCACGGGAACAACTCATCTTT.